The next 16 T cell receptor beta chains were all read from a single sample in a study of PD-1 blockade in classical Hodgkin lymphoma. Each patient's relapse followed autologous stem cell transplantation, and brentuximab vedotin exposure varied. Sequencing was performed with immunoSEQ multiplex PCR; in TCRdb, only in-frame clones are kept and a portion is missing. The sample carries about 6,500 clones, approximately 80% recorded once. The sample in question was peripheral blood mononuclear cells (PBMCs), obtained at baseline. These receptors were collected from a human donor with classical Hodgkin lymphoma.

V is TRBV10-2 and J is TRBJ2-1; D is unresolved. V lost 4 bases and J 4 bases, leaving 20 bases between the germline ends. CDR3 length: 17 amino acids. Per the germline V gene, CDR1 is WSHSY and CDR2 is SAAADI. The chain's CDR3 is CASSARNGPNHYNEQFF. The CDR3, as DNA: TGCGCCAGCAGTGCGAGGAACGGTCCGAACCATTACAATGAGCAGTTCTTC.

The gene calls are TRBV7-9 and TRBJ2-3; TRBD2 matches at 10 bases. This CDR3 has 16 amino acids. Germline lookup yields CDR1 SEHNR and CDR2 FQNEAQ (reference sequence). V lost 1 base and J lost 5; bases outside the gene matches: 6. The CDR3 region is CASSLGLAGEIDTQYF. CDR3 coding DNA: TGTGCCAGCAGCTTAGGGCTAGCGGGAGAAATAGATACGCAGTATTTT.

This clone has only a few counts. In the same sample, other DNA sequences code for this CDR3. This chain joins TRBV5-1 and TRBJ2-7, with 7 bases identical to TRBD1. This CDR3 comprises 15 residues. Looked up from germline, CDR1 is SGHRS and CDR2 is YFSETQ. V shed 2 bases and J 0 bases; nucleotides not matched to a gene: 5. CDR3 nucleotides: TGCGCCAGCAGCTTAGGGACAGTGAGCTCCTACGAGCAGTACTTC. Translated: CASSLGTVSSYEQYF.

CDR3 nucleotides: TGTGCCAGCAGTGCGGACAGGGAGGTTGAGCAGTTCTTC. The encoded protein is CASSADREVEQFF. The rearrangement links TRBV2 to TRBJ2-1; the match to TRBD1 covers 8 bases. With V trimmed by 4 bases and J by 9 bases, 5 bases remained unmatched. This CDR3 contains 13 residues. Germline CDR1 reads SNHLY; CDR2 reads FYNNEI.

V gene TRBV5-5 combines with J gene TRBJ2-2; the match to TRBD2 covers 11 bases. The CDR3 is 16 residues long. Germline loops: CDR1 SGHKS, CDR2 YYEKEE (reference sequence). The V and J ends lost 1 base and 7 bases, in that order; junction bases with no gene match: 6. The DNA of the CDR3 is TGTGCCAGCAGCTTGACACTAGCGGGAGAATTCGGGGAGCTGTTTTTT. Protein product: CASSLTLAGEFGELFF.

V is TRBV4-1 and J is TRBJ2-1; D not certain. V lost 1 base and J 0 bases, leaving 10 bases between the germline ends. Per germline, CDR1 MGHRA and CDR2 YSYEKL. The CDR3 runs 16 residues. This chain's CDR3 is CASSQAGASSYNEQFF. CDR3 coding DNA: TGCGCCAGCAGCCAAGCGGGCGCCAGCTCCTACAATGAGCAGTTCTTC.

There are a few counts of this clone. The rearrangement joins TRBV5-4 to TRBJ1-1; 8 nucleotides match TRBD1. The germline gives CDR1 SGHNT, CDR2 YYREEE (reference sequence). The CDR3 totals 20 residues. Germline trimming cut 0 bases from V and 1 base from J; bases unmatched to any gene: 17. CDR3 protein: CASSLGTFILPGQANTEAFF. The CDR3 DNA reads as TGTGCCAGCAGCTTGGGAACTTTTATCTTGCCGGGACAGGCGAACACTGAAGCTTTCTTT.

The sample holds one count of this clone. The rearrangement uses TRBV10-1 and TRBJ2-7, with D perhaps TRBD1 (6 bases). This CDR3 has 14 amino acids. The germline V gene encodes CDR1 WNHNN and CDR2 SYGVQD (reference sequence). The V and J ends lost 5 bases and 6 bases respectively, with 17 bases between them. Here the CDR3 reads CASSPPGHQGEQYF. The CDR3 coding sequence is TGCGCCAGCAGTCCCCCGGGACACCAGGGCGAGCAGTACTTC.

This clone has more than one count but fewer than ten. The genes are TRBV9 and TRBJ2-1; 10 nucleotides line up with TRBD2. The CDR3 length is 15 residues. V trimming: 4 bases; J trimming: 6 bases; junction bases outside the gene matches: 7. Germline V gene data show CDR1 as SGDLS and CDR2 as YYNGEE. The CDR3, as DNA: TGTGCCAGCAGCTCCAGCGGGGGGGAGGTCAATGAGCAGTTCTTC. The encoded protein is CASSSSGGEVNEQFF. Drawing the rest from reference TRBV9 and TRBJ2-1, the complete variable domain is DSGVTQTPKHLITATGQRVTLRCSPRSGDLSVYWYQQSLDQGLQFLIQYYNGEERAKGNILERFSAQQFPDLHSELNLSSLELGDSALYFCASSSSGGEVNEQFFGPGTRLTVL.

V is TRBV7-9 and J is TRBJ2-1, with D hard to call. The CDR3 runs to 10 residues. The germline V gene has CDR1 SEHNR and CDR2 FQNEAQ (reference sequence). The V gene lost 1 base and the J gene lost 12 bases, with 4 bases spanning the gap. The CDR3 protein is CASSLEWQFF. The CDR3 bases are TGTGCCAGCAGCTTAGAATGGCAGTTCTTC.

The V gene is TRBV7-8, the J gene TRBJ1-2; D is perhaps TRBD1 (5 bases). CDR1 is SGHVS and CDR2 is FQNEAQ in the germline V gene. V was clipped by 3 bases and J by 2 bases, with 10 bases between them. The CDR3 consists of 14 residues. CDR3 nucleotides: TGTGCCAGCAGCTTGGGTGCAGGGAACTATGGCTACACCTTC. Translation: CASSLGAGNYGYTF.

The chain combines TRBV2 with TRBJ1-6; the match to TRBD1 covers 9 bases. There are 16 residues in the CDR3. Germline loops: CDR1 SNHLY, CDR2 FYNNEI. The trim removed 8 bases at V and 9 bases at J, leaving 14 bases unmatched. Here the CDR3 reads CASGRTGTGFGSPLHF. The CDR3 region has the DNA TGTGCCAGCGGAAGAACCGGGACAGGGTTTGGTTCACCCCTCCACTTT.

The CDR3 DNA reads TGTGCCTGGAACTTAGGGGGACCTAATTCACCCCTCCACTTT. Residues: CAWNLGGPNSPLHF. This chain joins TRBV30 and TRBJ1-6, with a tentative D call TRBD1 (6 bases). This CDR3 is built from 14 residues. In germline, CDR1 is GTSNPN, CDR2 SVGIG (reference sequence). Between the trimmed V and J ends, which lost 4 bases and 6 bases, there was a span of 13 bases.

In this sample, this clone turned up once. The V call is TRBV6-1, the J call TRBJ1-2; maybe TRBD1 (5 bases). The germline CDR1 and CDR2 sequences are MNHNS and SASEGT. Trimming stripped 2 bases from V and 8 bases from J, with 9 bases between. This CDR3 has 12 amino acids. The DNA for the CDR3 is TGTGCCAGCAGTGAACTGGGGCAGGGCTACACCTTC. It specifies CASSELGQGYTF.

The CDR3 region has the DNA TGTGCCAGCAGCCCAAGAGATAGCGGGAGGGCAAATGAGCAGTTCTTC. This translates into CASSPRDSGRANEQFF. The rearrangement uses TRBV14 and TRBJ2-1; 11 bases align to TRBD2. V dropped 4 bases and J dropped 7; count of bases not matched to a gene: 9. Germline CDR1 is SGHDN and CDR2 is FVKESK. The CDR3 consists of 16 residues. The variable domain in full, with the rest retrieved from reference TRBV14 and TRBJ2-1, is EAGVTQFPSHSVIEKGQTVTLRCDPISGHDNLYWYRRVMGKEIKFLLHFVKESKQDESGMPNNRFLAERTGGTYSTLKVQPAELEDSGVYFCASSPRDSGRANEQFFGPGTRLTVL.

The chain joins TRBV5-1 to TRBJ2-4; 7 bases are shared with TRBD1. J gave up 3 bases and V 0 bases, and 3 bases lay outside the gene matches. Germline CDR1 is SGHRS and CDR2 is YFSETQ. CDR3 length equals 15 residues. CDR3 amino acids: CASSLGQGDKNIQYF. CDR3 nucleotide sequence: TGCGCCAGCAGCTTGGGGCAGGGGGACAAAAACATTCAGTACTTC.